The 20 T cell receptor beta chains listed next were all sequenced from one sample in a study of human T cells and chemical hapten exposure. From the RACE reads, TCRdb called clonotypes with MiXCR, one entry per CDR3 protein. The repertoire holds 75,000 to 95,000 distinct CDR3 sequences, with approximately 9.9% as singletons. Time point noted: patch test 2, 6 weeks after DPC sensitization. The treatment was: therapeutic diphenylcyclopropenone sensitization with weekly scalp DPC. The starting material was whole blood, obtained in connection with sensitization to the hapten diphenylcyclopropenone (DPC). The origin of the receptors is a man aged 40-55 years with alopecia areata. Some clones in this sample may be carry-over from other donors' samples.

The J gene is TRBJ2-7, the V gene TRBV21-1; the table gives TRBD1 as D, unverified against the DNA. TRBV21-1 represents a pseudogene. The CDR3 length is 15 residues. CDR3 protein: CASSKGDRVSYEQYV. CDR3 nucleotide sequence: TGTGCCAGCAGCAAGGGGGACAGAGTCTCCTACGAGCAGTACGTC.

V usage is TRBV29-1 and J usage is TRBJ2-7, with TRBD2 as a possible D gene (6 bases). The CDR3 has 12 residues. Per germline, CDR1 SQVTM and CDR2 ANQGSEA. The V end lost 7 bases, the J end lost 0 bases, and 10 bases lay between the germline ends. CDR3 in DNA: TGCAGCGCTGCGGGGTACTCCTACGAGCAGTACTTC. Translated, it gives CSAAGYSYEQYF.

This chain's CDR3 is CASSPKDLRTDTQYF. The DNA of the CDR3 is TGTGCCAGCTCACCAAAGGACCTAAGGACAGATACGCAGTATTTT. The chain employs TRBV18 and TRBJ2-3, with D unclear. The CDR3 runs 15 residues. The V and J ends lost 2 bases and 3 bases respectively, with 12 bases between them. Germline CDR1 KGHSH, CDR2 LQKENI.

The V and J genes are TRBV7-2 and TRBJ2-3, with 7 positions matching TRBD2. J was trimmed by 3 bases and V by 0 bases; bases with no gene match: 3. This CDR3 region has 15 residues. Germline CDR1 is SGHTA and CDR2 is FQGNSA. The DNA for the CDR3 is TGTGCCAGCAGCTTAGCACTAGCGACTACAGATACGCAGTATTTT. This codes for CASSLALATTDTQYF.

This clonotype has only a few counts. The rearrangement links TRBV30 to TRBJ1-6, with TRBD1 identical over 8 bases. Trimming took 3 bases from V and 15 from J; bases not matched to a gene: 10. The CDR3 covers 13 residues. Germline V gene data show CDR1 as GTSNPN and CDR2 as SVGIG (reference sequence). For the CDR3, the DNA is TGTGCCTGGAGCTATCAAGACAGGGGACGCCTCCACTTT. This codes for CAWSYQDRGRLHF.

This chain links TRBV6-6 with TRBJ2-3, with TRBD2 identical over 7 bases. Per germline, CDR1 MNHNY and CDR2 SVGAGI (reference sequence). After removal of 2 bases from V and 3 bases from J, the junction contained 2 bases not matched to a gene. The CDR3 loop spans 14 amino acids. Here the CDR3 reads CASSYGEGTDTQYF. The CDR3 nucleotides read TGTGCCAGCAGTTACGGGGAGGGGACAGATACGCAGTATTTT.

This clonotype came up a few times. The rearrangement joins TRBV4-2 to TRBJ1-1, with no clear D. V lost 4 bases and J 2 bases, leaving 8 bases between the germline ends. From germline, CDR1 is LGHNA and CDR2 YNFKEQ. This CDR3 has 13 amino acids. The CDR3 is CASSPLRNTEAFF. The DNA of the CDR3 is TGTGCCAGCAGCCCCCTTCGTAACACTGAAGCTTTCTTT.

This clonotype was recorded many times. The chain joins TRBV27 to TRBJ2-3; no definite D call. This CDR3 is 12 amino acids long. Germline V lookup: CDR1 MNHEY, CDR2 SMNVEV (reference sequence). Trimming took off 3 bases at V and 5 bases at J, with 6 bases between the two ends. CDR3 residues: CASSLSGDTQYF. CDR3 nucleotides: TGTGCCAGCAGTTTGTCTGGAGATACGCAGTATTTT.

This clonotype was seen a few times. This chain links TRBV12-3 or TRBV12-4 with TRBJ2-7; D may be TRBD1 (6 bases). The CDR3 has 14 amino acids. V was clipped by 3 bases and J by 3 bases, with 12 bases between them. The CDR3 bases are TGTGCCAGCAGTTTCAGGGGATGGGGCTACGAGCAGTACTTC. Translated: CASSFRGWGYEQYF.

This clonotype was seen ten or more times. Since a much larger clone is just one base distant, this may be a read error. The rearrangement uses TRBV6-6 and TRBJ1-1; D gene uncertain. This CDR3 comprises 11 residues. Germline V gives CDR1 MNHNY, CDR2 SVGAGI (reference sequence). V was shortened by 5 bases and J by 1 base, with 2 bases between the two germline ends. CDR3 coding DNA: TGTGCCAGCAGTACGAACACTGAAGCTTTCTTT. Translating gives CASSTNTEAFF.

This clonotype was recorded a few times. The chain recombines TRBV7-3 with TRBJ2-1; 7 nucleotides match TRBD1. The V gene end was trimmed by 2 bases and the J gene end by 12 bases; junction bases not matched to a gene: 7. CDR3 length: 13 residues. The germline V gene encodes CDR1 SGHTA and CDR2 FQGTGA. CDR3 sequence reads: CASSLRDSGGQFF. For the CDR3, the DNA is TGTGCCAGCAGCTTACGGGACAGCGGTGGGCAGTTCTTC.

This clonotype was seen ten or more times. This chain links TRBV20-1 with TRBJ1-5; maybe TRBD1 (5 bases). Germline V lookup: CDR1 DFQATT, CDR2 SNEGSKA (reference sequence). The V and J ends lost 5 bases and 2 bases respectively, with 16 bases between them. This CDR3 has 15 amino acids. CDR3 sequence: CSAFTAREGNQPQHF. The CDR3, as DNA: TGCAGTGCTTTCACCGCCAGGGAGGGCAATCAGCCCCAGCATTTT.

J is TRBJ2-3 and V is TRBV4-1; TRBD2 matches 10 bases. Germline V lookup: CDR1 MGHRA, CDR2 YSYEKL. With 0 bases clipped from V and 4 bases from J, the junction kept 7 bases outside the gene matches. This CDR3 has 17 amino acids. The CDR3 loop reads CASSQDWASGSPDTQYF. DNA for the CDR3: TGCGCCAGCAGCCAAGATTGGGCTAGCGGGAGCCCAGATACGCAGTATTTT.

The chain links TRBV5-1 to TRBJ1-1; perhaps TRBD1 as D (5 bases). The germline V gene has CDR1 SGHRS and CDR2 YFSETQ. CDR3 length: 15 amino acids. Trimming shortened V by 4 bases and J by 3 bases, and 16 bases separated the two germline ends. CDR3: CASSPGQGWDTEAFF. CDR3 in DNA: TGCGCCAGCAGCCCCGGGCAGGGATGGGACACTGAAGCTTTCTTT.

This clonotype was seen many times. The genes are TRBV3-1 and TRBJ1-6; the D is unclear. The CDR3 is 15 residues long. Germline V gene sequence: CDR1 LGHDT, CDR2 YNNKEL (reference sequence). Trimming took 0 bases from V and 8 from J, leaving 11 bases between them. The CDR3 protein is CASSQEARVDSPLHF. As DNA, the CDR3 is TGTGCCAGCAGCCAAGAAGCTAGGGTGGATTCACCCCTCCACTTT.

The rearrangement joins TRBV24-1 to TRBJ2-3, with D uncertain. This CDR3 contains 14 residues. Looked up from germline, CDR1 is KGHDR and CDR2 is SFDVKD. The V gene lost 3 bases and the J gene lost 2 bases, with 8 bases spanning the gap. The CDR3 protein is CATSDLTLTDTQYF. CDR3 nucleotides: TGTGCCACCAGTGATCTAACCCTCACAGATACGCAGTATTTT.

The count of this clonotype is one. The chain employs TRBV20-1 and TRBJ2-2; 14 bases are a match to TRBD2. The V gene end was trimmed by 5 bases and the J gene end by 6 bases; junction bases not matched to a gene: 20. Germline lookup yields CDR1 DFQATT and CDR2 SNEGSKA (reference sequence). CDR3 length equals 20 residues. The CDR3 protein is CSARGTAPGLAGVRSGELFF. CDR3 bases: TGCAGTGCTCGTGGGACAGCCCCGGGACTAGCGGGAGTGAGGTCCGGGGAGCTGTTTTTT.

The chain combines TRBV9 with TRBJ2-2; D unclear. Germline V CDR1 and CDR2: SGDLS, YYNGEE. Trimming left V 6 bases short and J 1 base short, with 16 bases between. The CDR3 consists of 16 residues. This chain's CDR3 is CASNLSPAVNTGELFF. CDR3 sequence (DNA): TGTGCCAGCAACCTCTCCCCAGCCGTGAACACCGGGGAGCTGTTTTTT.

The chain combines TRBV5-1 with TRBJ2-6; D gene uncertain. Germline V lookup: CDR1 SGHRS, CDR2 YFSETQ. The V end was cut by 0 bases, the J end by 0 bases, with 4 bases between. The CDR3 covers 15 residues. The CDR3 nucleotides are TGCGCCAGCAGCTTGGAGTTCTCTGGGGCCAACGTCCTGACTTTC. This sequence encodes CASSLEFSGANVLTF. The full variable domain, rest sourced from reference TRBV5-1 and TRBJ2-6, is KAGVTQTPRYLIKTRGQQVTLSCSPISGHRSVSWYQQTPGQGLQFLFEYFSETQRNKGNFPGRFSGRQFSNSRSEMNVSTLELGDSALYLCASSLEFSGANVLTFGAGSRLTVL.

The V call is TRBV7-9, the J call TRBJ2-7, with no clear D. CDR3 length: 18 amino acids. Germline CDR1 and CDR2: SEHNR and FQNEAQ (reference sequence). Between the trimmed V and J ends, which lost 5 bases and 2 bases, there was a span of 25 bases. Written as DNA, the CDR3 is TGTGCCAGCAGCCAACCTCCGCCCAGCAGCCCAACCACCTACGAGCAGTACTTC. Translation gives CASSQPPPSSPTTYEQYF. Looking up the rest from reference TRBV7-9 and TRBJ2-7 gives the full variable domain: DTGVSQNPRHKITKRGQNVTFRCDPISEHNRLYWYRQTLGQGPEFLTYFQNEAQLEKSRLLSDRFSAERPKGSFSTLEIQRTEQGDSAMYLCASSQPPPSSPTTYEQYFGPGTRLTVT.